The text below deals with one TCR beta chain. Antigen unknown. Cells designated naive CD8 were CD45RO-negative and were positively selected for CCR7, with terminally differentiated effector memory CD45RA+ cells excluded. The donor cohort consisted entirely of Caucasian adults residing in Nashville, Tennessee. The sample comes from a study of shared clonotypes between healthy human individuals. Turning to the study itself: A couple of women and three men aged 18 to 49 served as donors.

The CDR3 runs 16 residues. CDR1 PRHDT and CDR2 FYEKMQ come from the germline V gene (reference sequence). V gave up 3 bases and J gave up 6 bases, with 20 bases separating them. Findings and caveats of the study: Read depth was anticipated to influence clonotype sharing among donors. On the whole, naive subsets had larger estimated richness than memory subsets had.

Sequencing used immunoSEQ multiplex PCR; TCRdb keeps in-frame clones, though not all of them. The profile shows approximately 2,000,000 clones, just under 95% of them singletons. The source is a man aged 18 to 29 in good health. Some clones in this sample may be carry-over from other donors' samples. The chain joins TRBV13 to TRBJ1-2, with D maybe TRBD1 (5 bases). The sequencing input was naive CD8+ T cells from PBMCs. CDR3 residues: CASSFSLQGPPHGYTF. The CDR3 nucleotides are TGTGCCAGCAGCTTCTCATTGCAGGGCCCGCCCCATGGCTACACCTTC.